Listed below are T cell receptor beta chains from one sample, sequenced in a study of cytomegalovirus exposure and HLA in healthy donors. Sequencing was performed with immunoSEQ multiplex PCR; in TCRdb, only in-frame clones are kept and a portion is missing. The sample shows 90,000 to 120,000 clones, 77% of them seen only once. Specimen: PBMCs. The receptors shown here come from a male donor in good health and CMV-seronegative. CDR3s include the opening cysteine and the closing phenylalanine or tryptophan. The D gene is left open where the match is weak. Size is omitted from some rows. Given values are once, few, many or a class for expanded clones.

j_gene,v_gene,abundance,len,d_gene,CDR3aa,CDR3nt
TRBJ1-5,TRBV19,few,17,TRBD1,CASSSRQTGGSNQPQHF,TGTGCCAGTAGTAGCCGGCAGACAGGGGGTAGCAATCAGCCCCAGCATTTT
TRBJ2-5,TRBV5-6,-,14,TRBD2,CASSSGLAGVEQYF,TGTGCCAGCAGCTCCGGACTAGCGGGAGTTGAGCAGTACTTC
TRBJ2-1,TRBV6-5,-,14,-,CASSYSAGYNEQFF,TGTGCCAGCAGTTACTCGGCAGGCTACAATGAGCAGTTCTTC
TRBJ1-4,TRBV5-1,-,14,-,CASSYRADGEKLFF,TGCGCCAGCAGCTACAGGGCAGACGGGGAAAAACTGTTTTTT
TRBJ1-1,TRBV4-1,few,17,-,CASSLHPGGSMNTEAFF,TGCGCCAGCAGCCTTCATCCGGGGGGCTCGATGAACACTGAAGCTTTCTTT
TRBJ2-7,TRBV6-4,-,17,-,CASSETGEGGDYYEQYF,TGTGCCAGCAGTGAGACAGGAGAGGGGGGGGACTACTACGAGCAGTACTTC
TRBJ2-7,TRBV19,-,15,-,CASSISGGPSYEQYF,TGTGCCAGTAGTATAAGCGGTGGGCCGTCCTACGAGCAGTACTTC
TRBJ2-1,TRBV6-4,-,16,TRBD2,CASRATGTNIDNEQFF,TGTGCCAGCAGAGCAACCGGGACTAATATAGACAATGAGCAGTTCTTC
TRBJ1-3,TRBV5-5,few,15,-,CASSPLGGSGNTIYF,TGTGCCAGCAGCCCCCTGGGGGGGTCTGGAAACACCATATATTTT
TRBJ2-1,TRBV7-9,-,11,-,CASRSYNEQFF,TGTGCCAGCAGATCGTACAATGAGCAGTTCTTC
TRBJ1-1,TRBV6-1,few,14,TRBD1,CASSIRGRDTEAFF,TGTGCCAGCAGTATCAGGGGGCGGGACACTGAAGCTTTCTTT
TRBJ2-7,TRBV2,-,12,-,CASSLLSYEQYF,TGTGCCAGCAGCCTCCTTTCCTACGAGCAGTACTTC
TRBJ1-4,TRBV5-4,few,13,-,CASSLSRGEKLFF,TGTGCCAGCAGCCTGAGTAGGGGTGAAAAACTGTTTTTT
TRBJ2-7,TRBV5-4,-,14,-,CASSLHSEGIEQYF,TGTGCCAGCAGCTTGCATTCGGAGGGGATCGAGCAGTACTTC
TRBJ2-1,TRBV19,-,14,-,CATTDISSYNEQFF,TGTGCCACCACCGACATAAGCTCCTACAATGAGCAGTTCTTC
TRBJ2-2,TRBV2,-,15,-,CASKLQSGKAGELFF,TGTGCCAGCAAACTACAGAGCGGAAAGGCCGGGGAGCTGTTTTTT
TRBJ2-5,TRBV29-1,-,15,-,CSVARAGVNQETQYF,TGCAGCGTTGCGCGTGCAGGGGTCAATCAAGAGACCCAGTACTTC
TRBJ2-5,TRBV10-3,-,14,TRBD1,CAIRGDRGQETQYF,TGTGCCATCAGGGGGGACAGGGGGCAAGAGACCCAGTACTTC
TRBJ2-7,TRBV4-1,-,15,-,CASSQDFQETYEQYF,TGCGCCAGCAGCCAAGATTTCCAGGAAACCTACGAGCAGTACTTC
TRBJ1-2,TRBV28,once,16,TRBD1,CASSFARTGGSYGYTF,TGTGCCAGCAGTTTCGCCCGAACAGGGGGTAGCTATGGCTACACCTTC
TRBJ2-1,TRBV7-9,-,14,-,CASSLAQDYNEQFF,TGTGCCAGCAGCTTAGCGCAGGATTACAATGAGCAGTTCTTC
TRBJ2-2,TRBV4-1,-,17,TRBD2,CASSQGLAGSNTGELFF,TGCGCCAGCAGCCAGGGACTAGCGGGTTCTAACACCGGGGAGCTGTTTTTT
TRBJ1-5,TRBV27,few,15,TRBD1,CASSLTGYRLQPQHF,TGTGCCAGCAGTTTGACAGGGTATAGGCTTCAGCCCCAGCATTTT
TRBJ2-7,TRBV12-5,-,14,TRBD2,CASGLSGRSYEQYF,TGTGCTAGTGGTTTGAGCGGGAGATCCTACGAGCAGTACTTC
TRBJ1-4,TRBV6-6,few,15,TRBD1,CASSYPQGADEKLFF,TGTGCCAGCAGTTACCCGCAGGGGGCCGATGAAAAACTGTTTTTT
TRBJ1-2,TRBV18,-,13,-,CASSPDSNYGYTF,TGTGCCAGCTCACCGGACAGTAACTATGGCTACACCTTC
TRBJ1-4,TRBV5-1,once,16,TRBD1,CASSLEGDRGNEKLFF,TGCGCCAGCAGCCTGGAGGGGGACAGGGGCAATGAAAAACTGTTTTTT
TRBJ1-1,TRBV5-1,-,13,-,CASTGPSSAEAFF,TGCGCCAGTACAGGGCCCTCGTCGGCTGAAGCTTTCTTT
TRBJ1-2,TRBV6-5,-,15,-,CASSQTGGPNYGYTF,TGTGCCAGCAGCCAGACAGGAGGTCCTAACTATGGCTACACCTTC
TRBJ2-7,TRBV28,-,15,TRBD1,CARTTSRDRGLEQYF,TGTGCCCGCACTACCTCCCGGGACAGGGGGCTCGAGCAGTACTTC
TRBJ2-7,TRBV21-1,-,16,-,CASSKGGSGQGNEQYF,TGTGCCAGCAGCAAAGGTGGGTCCGGGCAGGGAAACGAGCAGTACTTC
TRBJ1-2,TRBV30,few,15,TRBD1,CALSRDRAPNYGYTF,TGTGCCTTATCCCGGGACAGGGCTCCTAACTATGGCTACACCTTC
TRBJ2-7,TRBV15,once,14,-,CATSLELETYEQYF,TGTGCCACCAGCTTAGAGCTAGAAACCTACGAGCAGTACTTC
TRBJ2-7,TRBV7-2,-,14,-,CASSLRTPLYEQYF,TGTGCCAGCAGCTTAAGGACTCCCCTCTACGAGCAGTACTTC
TRBJ2-7,TRBV25-1,-,14,TRBD1,CASSEQGATYEQYF,TGTGCCAGCAGTGAGCAGGGGGCTACCTACGAGCAGTACTTC
TRBJ1-4,TRBV4-1,-,16,-,CASSQERTATNEKLFF,TGCGCCAGCAGCCAGGAACGGACAGCAACTAATGAAAAACTGTTTTTT
TRBJ2-1,TRBV2,-,15,TRBD1,CASRDRGGGYNEQFF,TGTGCCAGCAGGGACAGGGGAGGAGGCTACAATGAGCAGTTCTTC
TRBJ2-7,TRBV7-9,-,16,TRBD2,CASSAAGAIFPPEQYF,TGTGCCAGCAGCGCAGCGGGAGCGATTTTCCCCCCCGAGCAGTACTTC
TRBJ1-1,TRBV6-5,-,14,TRBD1,CASRGLDRVSEAFF,TGTGCCAGCAGAGGGCTTGACAGGGTCTCTGAAGCTTTCTTT
TRBJ1-4,TRBV7-2,-,16,TRBD1,CASSPGQGLPNEKLFF,TGTGCCAGCAGCCCGGGACAGGGGTTACCTAATGAAAAACTGTTTTTT
TRBJ2-1,TRBV15,-,13,-,CATSRGRLNEQFF,TGTGCCACCAGCAGAGGCAGGCTCAATGAGCAGTTCTTC
TRBJ2-2,TRBV5-6,-,13,-,CASTRTNTGELFF,TGTGCCAGCACCAGGACTAACACCGGGGAGCTGTTTTTT
TRBJ2-5,TRBV6-5,-,16,TRBD1,CASSYRGDRVQETQYF,TGTGCCAGCAGTTACAGGGGGGACAGGGTCCAAGAGACCCAGTACTTC
TRBJ1-5,TRBV7-6,-,11,-,CASGGNQPQHF,TGTGCCAGCGGAGGCAATCAGCCCCAGCATTTT
TRBJ2-7,TRBV18,-,17,TRBD2,CASSLGTSGRLGDEQYF,TGTGCCAGCTCACTGGGGACTAGCGGGAGATTGGGTGACGAGCAGTACTTC
TRBJ2-7,TRBV10-3,once,15,TRBD1,CAISPDRGIIYEQYF,TGTGCCATCAGTCCGGACAGGGGGATAATCTACGAGCAGTACTTC
TRBJ2-7,TRBV27,-,15,TRBD2,CASTRVAGGPSEQYF,TGTGCCAGTACTCGAGTAGCGGGAGGGCCATCCGAGCAGTACTTC
TRBJ1-1,TRBV19,few,15,-,CASVNPGLATVKAFF,TGTGCCAGCGTCAACCCTGGGCTCGCCACCGTGAAAGCTTTCTTT
TRBJ1-5,TRBV6-4,-,14,-,CASSDGRAGQPQHF,TGTGCCAGCAGTGACGGGAGGGCCGGGCAGCCCCAGCATTTT
TRBJ1-2,TRBV7-8,-,18,-,CASSLVGGGQATNYGYTF,TGTGCCAGCAGCTTAGTGGGAGGAGGTCAAGCCACCAACTATGGCTACACCTTC
TRBJ2-1,TRBV5-1,-,16,TRBD2,CASSASTSALYNEQFF,TGCGCCAGCAGCGCGTCGACTAGCGCCCTCTACAATGAGCAGTTCTTC
TRBJ2-3,TRBV30,-,17,TRBD2,CAWSVGTSAIKTDTQYF,TGTGCCTGGAGTGTAGGAACTAGCGCGATCAAGACAGATACGCAGTATTTT
TRBJ1-4,TRBV5-1,-,14,-,CASSLAGANEKLFF,TGCGCCAGCAGCTTGGCGGGGGCTAATGAAAAACTGTTTTTT
TRBJ1-6,TRBV6-1,-,13,-,CASSDRYNSPLHF,TGTGCCAGCAGTGACAGATATAATTCACCCCTCCACTTT